This is a list of T cell receptor beta chains from one sample in a study of blood T cell repertoires in COVID-19. The method was immunoSEQ multiplex PCR; TCRdb's version includes in-frame clones alone and lacks a portion of them. Of 50,000 to 75,000 clones detected, roughly 91% appear once; the ten largest clones hold roughly 8.6%. The sequenced sample consisted of peripheral blood. The receptor source for this set is a human donor in a cohort sampled during active COVID-19. The CDR3 runs from the conserved cysteine through the conserved F or W. A D gene is named only where the DNA matches it firmly. Not every row has a clone size; where given, it reads once, few, many or a size class.

d_call: -
clone_size: -
j_call: TRBJ2-7
v_call: TRBV6-5
cdr3_aa: CASSKSDRAYEQYF
cdr3_nt: TGTGCCAGCAGTAAAAGCGACAGAGCCTACGAGCAGTACTTC

d_call: -
clone_size: few
j_call: TRBJ2-7
v_call: TRBV3-1/TRBV3-2
cdr3_aa: CASSQDPNAGTKNEQYF
cdr3_nt: TGTGCCAGCAGCCAAGATCCTAATGCGGGGACGAAGAACGAGCAGTACTTC

d_call: TRBD2
clone_size: -
j_call: TRBJ2-1
v_call: TRBV4-1
cdr3_aa: CASSQSGSSYNEQFF
cdr3_nt: TGCGCCAGCAGCCAAAGCGGGAGCTCCTACAATGAGCAGTTCTTC

d_call: -
clone_size: -
j_call: TRBJ1-2
v_call: TRBV18
cdr3_aa: CASSPRDGYTF
cdr3_nt: TGTGCCAGCTCACCGCGAGATGGCTACACCTTC

d_call: -
clone_size: -
j_call: TRBJ2-7
v_call: TRBV6-1
cdr3_aa: CASSEIGSREQYF
cdr3_nt: TGTGCCAGCAGTGAAATCGGTTCGAGGGAGCAGTACTTC

d_call: TRBD1
clone_size: -
j_call: TRBJ1-2
v_call: TRBV29-1
cdr3_aa: CSVEGNLQGVYGYTF
cdr3_nt: TGCAGCGTTGAGGGGAATCTACAGGGGGTCTATGGCTACACCTTC

d_call: -
clone_size: -
j_call: TRBJ1-5
v_call: TRBV15
cdr3_aa: CATSRAPFQGSHQPQHF
cdr3_nt: TGTGCCACCAGCAGAGCCCCGTTTCAAGGGAGCCATCAGCCCCAGCATTTT

d_call: TRBD1
clone_size: -
j_call: TRBJ1-5
v_call: TRBV13
cdr3_aa: CASSHGQGGQPQHF
cdr3_nt: TGTGCCAGCAGCCACGGACAGGGTGGGCAGCCCCAGCATTTT

d_call: TRBD1
clone_size: -
j_call: TRBJ1-5
v_call: TRBV28
cdr3_aa: CASSHGQGAQPQHF
cdr3_nt: TGTGCCAGCAGTCACGGACAGGGAGCTCAGCCCCAGCATTTT

d_call: -
clone_size: -
j_call: TRBJ1-5
v_call: TRBV12-3/TRBV12-4
cdr3_aa: CASGWWGVQPQHF
cdr3_nt: TGTGCCAGCGGGTGGTGGGGGGTTCAGCCCCAGCATTTT

d_call: -
clone_size: -
j_call: TRBJ2-3
v_call: TRBV5-1
cdr3_aa: CASRGGGSTDTQYF
cdr3_nt: TGCGCCAGCCGAGGAGGTGGTAGCACAGATACGCAGTATTTT

d_call: -
clone_size: -
j_call: TRBJ1-2
v_call: TRBV6-1
cdr3_aa: CASSDRARYGYTF
cdr3_nt: TGTGCCAGCAGTGACAGGGCACGCTATGGCTACACCTTC